These 15 T cell receptor beta chains share one sample of origin, sequenced in a study of cytomegalovirus exposure and HLA in healthy donors. Use of 60 Vbeta and 13 Jbeta primers characterized the PCR. Repertoires were generated with immunoSEQ multiplex PCR, while TCRdb's copy carries only in-frame clones and drops some. This sample has 89,000 or so clones; roughly 81% occur once, and the top ten carry 5.6%. The sample taken for sequencing was PBMCs. Receptor source: a young woman in good health and CMV-seropositive.

The V call is TRBV7-9, the J call TRBJ1-2; 7 nucleotides match TRBD1. The CDR3 extends over 15 amino acids. The V gene end was trimmed by 8 bases and the J gene end by 2 bases; junction bases not matched to a gene: 11. The germline V gene encodes CDR1 SEHNR and CDR2 FQNEAQ (reference sequence). The CDR3 sequence: CASASRDSANYGYTF. DNA for the CDR3: TGTGCCAGCGCCTCTAGGGACAGCGCGAACTATGGCTACACCTTC.

This clone was counted once. The chain combines TRBV5-1 with TRBJ1-1, with 7 bases aligning to TRBD1. CDR3 length equals 15 residues. The germline gives CDR1 SGHRS, CDR2 YFSETQ. V was pared by 6 bases and J by 5 bases, with 13 bases of the junction left unmatched. CDR3 nucleotides: TGCGCCAGCAACCCCCCGCAGGGGGGTGTTACTGAAGCTTTCTTT. Its translation is CASNPPQGGVTEAFF.

This chain uses TRBV5-1 with TRBJ2-2, with 9 nucleotides matching TRBD2. The CDR3 loop spans 22 amino acids. Germline V gene lookup returns CDR1 SGHRS and CDR2 YFSETQ. The ends lost 4 bases at V and 1 base at J; junction bases unmatched: 23. CDR3 bases: TGCGCCAGCAGCCCTGTAGGGACTAGCCTACAGCTCAACTCACAGAACACCGGGGAGCTGTTTTTT. This codes for CASSPVGTSLQLNSQNTGELFF.

The chain combines TRBV6-1 with TRBJ1-4, with a possible D match to TRBD1 (6 bases). Trimming shortened V by 4 bases and J by 0 bases, and 9 bases separated the two germline ends. CDR3 length equals 15 residues. Germline CDR1 reads MNHNS; CDR2 reads SASEGT. For the CDR3, the DNA is TGTGCCAGCAGTGGTCGGACAGCAACTAATGAAAAACTGTTTTTT. Translating gives CASSGRTATNEKLFF.

This chain uses TRBV18 with TRBJ2-5; 8 nucleotides agree with TRBD1. Germline-derived CDR1 and CDR2 are KGHSH and LQKENI. Trimming cost V 4 bases and J 5 bases; bases outside gene matches: 3. The CDR3 covers 13 residues. Here the CDR3 DNA reads TGTGCCAGCTCACAACAGGGGGGTGAGACCCAGTACTTC. Translation: CASSQQGGETQYF.

V and J are TRBV5-6 and TRBJ2-7; 11 nucleotides match TRBD1. Per the germline V gene, CDR1 is SGHDT and CDR2 is YYEEEE. CDR3 length equals 16 residues. The V gene end was trimmed by 0 bases and the J gene end by 4 bases; junction bases not matched to a gene: 6. Here the CDR3 reads CASSLALGTGGYEQYF. Written as DNA, the CDR3 is TGTGCCAGCAGCTTGGCCCTCGGGACAGGGGGTTACGAGCAGTACTTC.

This clone has just a few counts. At one of its ends the junction is not consistent with the germline gene, which may arise from a read error. The chain links TRBV5-4 to TRBJ1-1, with D unresolved. Germline CDR1 reads SGHNT; CDR2 reads YYREEE (reference sequence). This CDR3 is built from 12 residues. The CDR3 here is CASSLALSPEVF. The CDR3 DNA is TGTGCCAGCAGCTTGGCCTTGTCACCTGAGGTCTTT.

As for this clone: Other DNA sequences in the same sample also yield this CDR3. The chain carries TRBV5-1 and TRBJ1-1; 7 nucleotides align to TRBD1. Germline V gene data show CDR1 as SGHRS and CDR2 as YFSETQ. The junction had 4 bases not matched to a gene; V was cut back by 2 bases and J by 0 bases. The CDR3 is 15 residues long. The CDR3 loop reads CASSLGDSMNTEAFF. Here the CDR3 DNA reads TGCGCCAGCAGCTTAGGGGACAGTATGAACACTGAAGCTTTCTTT.

This clone came up a few times. V usage is TRBV6-1 and J usage is TRBJ2-7; D may be TRBD1 (6 bases). The CDR3 length is 13 residues. In germline, CDR1 is MNHNS, CDR2 SASEGT. Between the trimmed V and J ends, which lost 7 bases and 2 bases, there was a span of 12 bases. The CDR3 region has the DNA TGTGCCAGCATCGACAGGCAAACCTACGAGCAGTACTTC. Its protein product is CASIDRQTYEQYF.

The chain couples TRBV30 to TRBJ1-4; perhaps TRBD1 as D (5 bases). Germline V gene lookup returns CDR1 GTSNPN and CDR2 SVGIG (reference sequence). V lost 4 bases and J 4 bases, leaving 13 bases between the germline ends. This CDR3 has 14 residues. Written as DNA, the CDR3 is TGTGCCTGGACTAGGGGCGGATTTAATGAAAAACTGTTTTTT. Protein sequence: CAWTRGGFNEKLFF.

The chain is built from TRBV15 and TRBJ2-4, with D perhaps matching TRBD2 (6 bases). In germline, CDR1 is LNHNV, CDR2 YYDKDF (reference sequence). Between the trimmed V and J ends, which lost 0 bases and 6 bases, there was a span of 15 bases. This CDR3 is built from 16 residues. The CDR3 DNA is TGTGCCACCAGCAGAGATGTGATGGAGGGACCAAACATTCAGTACTTC. Its translation: CATSRDVMEGPNIQYF. Full variable domain (rest looked up from reference TRBV15 and TRBJ2-4): DAMVIQNPRYQVTQFGKPVTLSCSQTLNHNVMYWYQQKSSQAPKLLFHYYDKDFNNEADTPDNFQSRRPNTSFCFLDIRSPGLGDTAMYLCATSRDVMEGPNIQYFGAGTRLSVL.

The chain combines TRBV6-1 with TRBJ2-2; TRBD2 is a possible D gene (5 bases). The CDR3 sequence is 14 residues long. Looked up from germline, CDR1 is MNHNS and CDR2 is SASEGT. V lost 6 bases to trimming and J lost 3 bases, with 11 bases between them. The CDR3 coding sequence is TGTGCCAGCAGCCTCACTAGGGACACCGGGGAGCTGTTTTTT. Protein: CASSLTRDTGELFF.

The chain uses TRBV4-1 and TRBJ1-1; TRBD1 matches 9 bases. Germline lookup yields CDR1 MGHRA and CDR2 YSYEKL. This CDR3 contains 14 residues. The J segment lost 6 bases and the V segment lost 1 base, leaving 3 bases of the junction unmatched. The CDR3 protein is CASSQGTGVPEAFF. Here the CDR3 DNA reads TGCGCCAGCAGCCAAGGGACAGGGGTCCCTGAAGCTTTCTTT.

This chain connects TRBV7-9 to TRBJ2-1; 10 bases agree with TRBD1. The germline gives CDR1 SEHNR, CDR2 FQNEAQ (reference sequence). CDR3 length: 13 amino acids. J was trimmed by 9 bases and V by 5 bases; bases with no gene match: 4. CDR3 sequence: CASSDRGPGEQFF. CDR3 bases: TGTGCCAGCAGCGACAGGGGGCCCGGTGAGCAGTTCTTC.

The chain combines TRBV4-1 with TRBJ1-2, with no clear D. Germline-derived CDR1 and CDR2 are MGHRA and YSYEKL. Trimming took 3 bases from V and 0 from J, leaving 8 bases between them. There are 14 residues in the CDR3. In DNA form, the CDR3 reads TGCGCCAGCAGCCACGTCAGTTCTAACTATGGCTACACCTTC. Encoded protein: CASSHVSSNYGYTF.